This record concerns one TCR beta chain sequence. Antigen unknown. Treatment indicated: 15 to 20 received Ad26.COV2.S at low or high dose, single or two shots; five or six received placebo; per-sample allocation not given. Collection of the samples took place on day 63 after the first injection of vaccine or placebo. This specimen belongs to a study of Ad26.COV2.S vaccination and SARS-CoV-2 variants. Study context: Vaccine-arm donor from the placebo-controlled COV1001 Ad26.COV2.S trial.

Per germline, CDR1 SGHTA and CDR2 FQGNSA. Between the trimmed V and J ends, which lost 2 bases and 7 bases, there was a span of 12 bases. CDR3 length: 14 amino acids. Study-wide results and caveats: Recipients given vaccine exceeded placebo recipients in spike-specific TCR breadth.

Repertoires were generated with immunoSEQ multiplex PCR, while TCRdb's copy carries only in-frame clones and drops some. This table has about 480,000 clones, about 83% appearing once. Sample: peripheral blood, taken in a trial of Ad26.COV2.S vaccine versus placebo. The receptor was derived from a person between 18 and 65 years old who received the Ad26.COV2.S COVID-19 vaccine or a placebo. The chain carries TRBV7-2 and TRBJ1-3; maybe TRBD1 (5 bases). CDR3 DNA: TGTGCCAGCAGCTTACCTCAAGAGGGGAACACCATATATTTT. This sequence encodes CASSLPQEGNTIYF.